The rows below give T cell receptor beta chains drawn from one sample of a study of immune evolution from preneoplasia to lung adenocarcinoma. The repertoire was sequenced with immunoSEQ multiplex PCR; TCRdb's copy has only in-frame clones and lacks some. The sample contains around 3,800 clones, just under 75% of which appear only once. The sample taken for sequencing was FFPE minimally invasive lung adenocarcinoma tissue. These receptors all stem from a person aged 60-80 years with lung adenocarcinoma. CDR3s include the opening cysteine and the closing phenylalanine or tryptophan. D genes are given only for firm matches. Clone size, where shown, is once, few, many, or a class for clones that have expanded.

>TRBV7-3|NA|12|NA|TRBJ1-1
CASSLNGVEAFF
TGTGCCAGCAGCTTAAACGGAGTTGAAGCTTTCTTT
>TRBV5-1|TRBD2|15|few|TRBJ2-7
CASSLQRGASYEQYF
TGCGCCAGCAGCTTGCAGCGGGGGGCCTCCTACGAGCAGTACTTC
>TRBV5-1|NA|16|few|TRBJ2-3
CASSGSLTSSTDTQYF
TGCGCCAGCAGCGGAAGCTTGACCTCTAGCACAGATACGCAGTATTTT
>TRBV5-5|NA|16|NA|TRBJ2-2
CASSSTGTPNTGELFF
TGTGCCAGCAGCTCTACCGGGACACCGAACACCGGGGAGCTGTTTTTT
>TRBV7-2|NA|13|NA|TRBJ1-3
CASSSDPGNTIYF
TGTGCCAGCAGCTCCGACCCGGGAAACACCATATATTTT
>TRBV30|NA|13|NA|TRBJ1-1
CAWRKKGNTEAFF
TGTGCCTGGAGGAAGAAGGGGAACACTGAAGCTTTCTTT
>TRBV2|NA|12|NA|TRBJ2-5
CASSRDSLTQYF
TGTGCCAGCAGTAGGGACTCCCTAACCCAGTACTTC
>TRBV9|TRBD2|15|few|TRBJ2-3
CASSIGTSGGDTQYF
TGTGCCAGCAGCATAGGGACTAGCGGGGGGGATACGCAGTATTTT
>TRBV4-3|NA|16|NA|TRBJ1-2
CASSQVLSEQAYGYTF
TGCGCCAGCAGCCAAGTTCTTAGTGAGCAAGCCTATGGCTACACCTTC
>TRBV29-1|NA|13|NA|TRBJ1-1
CSVEKGPNTEAFF
TGCAGCGTAGAGAAAGGGCCGAACACTGAAGCTTTCTTT
>TRBV9|NA|13|once|TRBJ1-1
CASSVDRDTEAFF
TGTGCCAGCAGCGTAGACAGGGACACTGAAGCTTTCTTT
>TRBV10-3|NA|12|once|TRBJ2-1
CAIRGINNEQFF
TGTGCCATCAGGGGGATCAACAATGAGCAGTTCTTC
>TRBV4-1|NA|15|NA|TRBJ1-1
CASSQDATAWGEAFF
TGCGCCAGCAGCCAAGATGCGACAGCCTGGGGTGAAGCTTTCTTT
>TRBV10-3|TRBD2|15|NA|TRBJ2-5
CAISEGLAGAETQYF
TGTGCCATCAGTGAGGGACTAGCGGGGGCAGAGACCCAGTACTTC
>TRBV4-2|TRBD2|18|NA|TRBJ2-2
CASSQEPLAGGQTGELFF
TGTGCCAGCAGCCAAGAGCCGCTAGCGGGGGGGCAAACCGGGGAGCTGTTTTTT
>TRBV2|TRBD1|14|NA|TRBJ1-4
CASSGQGLQEKLFF
TGTGCCAGCAGCGGACAGGGGCTACAGGAAAAACTGTTTTTT
>TRBV6-5|TRBD1|14|NA|TRBJ1-1
CASSRDRGNNEAFF
TGTGCCAGCAGTCGGGACAGGGGGAACAATGAAGCTTTCTTT
>TRBV29-1|NA|14|NA|TRBJ2-7
CSVMLLGGLDEQYF
TGCAGCGTTATGCTCTTGGGGGGGCTTGACGAGCAGTACTTC
>TRBV12-5|NA|14|NA|TRBJ2-1
CASGLATGINEQFF
TGTGCTAGTGGTTTAGCTACAGGCATTAATGAGCAGTTCTTC
>TRBV5-8|NA|13|NA|TRBJ2-1
CASSFSLRGEQFF
TGTGCCAGCAGCTTTTCCCTTAGGGGTGAGCAGTTCTTC
>TRBV10-1|NA|13|NA|TRBJ1-2
CASSESQAHGYTF
TGCGCCAGCAGTGAGTCCCAGGCCCATGGCTACACCTTC
>TRBV30|NA|11|NA|TRBJ1-4
CAWREREKLFF
TGTGCCTGGAGGGAAAGAGAAAAACTGTTTTTT
>TRBV6-6|NA|12|few|TRBJ2-2
CASSYVTGELFF
TGTGCCAGCAGTTACGTAACCGGGGAGCTGTTTTTT
>TRBV7-6|NA|14|NA|TRBJ2-3
CASSSSTVADTQYF
TGTGCCAGCAGCTCTTCGACAGTAGCAGATACGCAGTATTTT
>TRBV21-1|NA|14|NA|TRBJ1-2
CASEGRGGDYGYTF
TGTGCCAGCGAAGGGCGGGGGGGTGACTATGGCTACACCTTC
>TRBV4-2|NA|16|NA|TRBJ2-3
CASSQGAQRAGDTQYF
TGTGCCAGCAGCCAAGGTGCACAGCGGGCAGGAGATACGCAGTATTTT
>TRBV6-1|NA|13|medium-sized|TRBJ1-2
CASSESRDYGYTF
TGTGCCAGCAGTGAAAGCAGGGACTATGGCTACACCTTC
>TRBV11-3|TRBD1|16|NA|TRBJ2-1
CASSLDPGTGYNEQFF
TGTGCCAGCAGCTTAGATCCCGGGACAGGGTACAATGAGCAGTTCTTC
>TRBV10-3|NA|12|once|TRBJ2-5
CAISPDGETQYF
TGTGCCATCAGTCCCGACGGGGAGACCCAGTACTTC
>TRBV28|NA|14|NA|TRBJ2-3
CASSRPGHTDTQYF
TGTGCCAGCAGTCGACCCGGGCACACAGATACGCAGTATTTT
>TRBV18|NA|14|NA|TRBJ1-5
CASSPQGRGQPQHF
TGTGCCAGCTCACCCCAGGGGCGCGGCCAGCCCCAGCATTTT
>TRBV9|TRBD2|15|NA|TRBJ2-1
CASSSGLASYNEQFF
TGTGCCAGCAGCTCGGGACTAGCCTCCTACAATGAGCAGTTCTTC
>TRBV6-5|NA|14|NA|TRBJ1-2
CASSGQGGGWGYTF
TGTGCCAGCTCGGGACAAGGAGGTGGTTGGGGCTACACCTTC
>TRBV15|TRBD2|15|NA|TRBJ2-5
CATSRDGKRGETQYF
TGTGCCACCAGCAGAGATGGGAAGCGGGGAGAGACCCAGTACTTC
>TRBV11-3|NA|16|NA|TRBJ2-6
CASSDQGRVGANVLTF
TGTGCCAGCAGCGATCAGGGTAGGGTCGGGGCCAACGTCCTGACTTTC
>TRBV7-6|TRBD1|14|NA|TRBJ1-4
CASSLGQGSEKLFF
TGTGCCAGCAGCTTGGGACAGGGTAGTGAAAAACTGTTTTTT
>TRBV6-1|TRBD1|14|few|TRBJ1-6
CASKGTGYGSPLHF
TGTGCCAGCAAGGGGACAGGGTATGGGTCACCCCTCCACTTT
>TRBV7-3|NA|13|NA|TRBJ1-1
CASSATRSSAAFF
TGTGCCAGCAGCGCTACGAGGAGCTCCGCAGCTTTCTTT
>TRBV2|NA|16|few|TRBJ2-2
CASSEDGTRGTGELFF
TGTGCCAGCAGTGAAGACGGAACCCGGGGCACCGGGGAGCTGTTTTTT
>TRBV9|NA|18|NA|TRBJ1-4
CASSGRQEPGVTNEKLFF
TGTGCCAGCAGCGGAAGACAGGAACCGGGGGTGACTAATGAAAAACTGTTTTTT
>TRBV7-9|NA|16|few|TRBJ2-7
CASSPSPAGTSYEQYF
TGTGCCAGCAGCCCATCCCCGGCGGGGACCTCCTACGAGCAGTACTTC
>TRBV20-1|NA|11|NA|TRBJ2-1
CSASPVNEQFF
TGCAGTGCTAGCCCGGTTAATGAGCAGTTCTTC
>TRBV9|NA|15|once|TRBJ1-2
CASSRTTAGDYGYTF
TGTGCCAGCAGCCGTACAACAGCGGGAGACTATGGCTACACCTTC